One and the same sample provided the 10 T cell receptor beta chains below, sequenced in a study of shared clonotypes between healthy human individuals. Libraries were prepared by immunoSEQ multiplex PCR; TCRdb keeps only in-frame clonotypes and omits some of them. The top ten hold approximately 1.5% of the sample, which has over a million clones, approximately 70% seen once. Sequences were obtained from memory CD4+ T cells sorted from blood. The sample's subset: CD45RA-negative fraction. These receptors came from a man younger than 35 in good health.

CDR3 sequence (DNA): TGTGCCAGCAGCTTGCGAGGGCTGACTTCACCCCTCCACTTT. Amino acid sequence: CASSLRGLTSPLHF. The V gene is TRBV5-4, the J gene TRBJ1-6; no reliable D call. From germline, CDR1 is SGHNT and CDR2 YYREEE (reference sequence). V lost 1 base and J 9 bases, leaving 11 bases between the germline ends. There are 14 residues in the CDR3.

The table lists this clone with a few counts. The chain recombines TRBV10-3 with TRBJ2-3; 9 bases fit TRBD1. Germline CDR1 reads ENHRY; CDR2 reads SYGVKD. This CDR3 contains 13 residues. With V trimmed by 6 bases and J by 10 bases, 8 bases remained unmatched. The CDR3 DNA sequence: TGTGCCATCAGGGACAGGGGCGTGGAAGCGCAGTATTTT. Translated: CAIRDRGVEAQYF.

As concerns this clone: The same CDR3 also results from other DNA sequences found in this sample. The chain uses TRBV19 and TRBJ2-3; D is uncertain. Trimming pared 3 bases from V and 1 base from J, leaving 5 bases between. CDR3 size: 13 residues. Per the germline V gene, CDR1 is LNHDA and CDR2 is SQIVND (reference sequence). The CDR3 region has the DNA TGTGCCAGTAGTATCCTCGGCACAGATACGCAGTATTTT. As protein: CASSILGTDTQYF. The full variable domain, completed using reference TRBV19 and TRBJ2-3, is DGGITQSPKYLFRKEGQNVTLSCEQNLNHDAMYWYRQDPGQGLRLIYYSQIVNDFQKGDIAEGYSVSREKKESFPLTVTSAQKNPTAFYLCASSILGTDTQYFGPGTRLTVL.

The CDR3 region has the DNA TGTGCCATCATGGAGGGGGATACGCAGTATTTT. Translated, it gives CAIMEGDTQYF. The chain has TRBV10-3 and TRBJ2-3; D perhaps matches TRBD2 (6 bases). The length of the CDR3 is 11 residues. Per germline, CDR1 ENHRY and CDR2 SYGVKD. Trimming shortened V by 7 bases and J by 6 bases, and 8 bases separated the two germline ends.

This clone was seen only a few times. The gene calls are TRBV11-2 and TRBJ1-2, with 7 nucleotides matching TRBD1. The CDR3 covers 14 residues. V was clipped by 7 bases and J by 4 bases; unmatched bases: 9. Germline values: CDR1 SGHAT, CDR2 FQNNGV. For the CDR3, the DNA is TGTGCCAGCACTGAACAGGGGATCCCCTATGGCTACACCTTC. Its protein product is CASTEQGIPYGYTF.

Remarks on this clone: The sample carries other DNA sequences with the same CDR3. The CDR3 nucleotides read TGCGCCAGCAGCTTGGGTGGCAGGAGCACAGATACGCAGTATTTT. This encodes CASSLGGRSTDTQYF. This rearrangement joins TRBV5-1 to TRBJ2-3; D is undetermined. The ends were cut back, 0 bases at V and 0 bases at J, with 8 bases in the middle. CDR3 length: 15 amino acids. Germline V gene sequence: CDR1 SGHRS, CDR2 YFSETQ.

The J gene is TRBJ2-1, the V gene TRBV7-2; D is unresolved. The CDR3 has 15 amino acids. V was pared by 1 base and J by 4 bases, with 11 bases between. Per germline, CDR1 SGHTA and CDR2 FQGNSA. The CDR3 DNA reads as TGTGCCAGCAGCTTAGGTCACGTTGGTTACAATGAGCAGTTCTTC. Its protein product is CASSLGHVGYNEQFF.

The rearrangement links TRBV4-1 to TRBJ2-7; 8 bases agree with TRBD1. CDR1 is MGHRA, CDR2 YSYEKL, per germline. The ends lost 2 bases at V and 0 bases at J; junction bases unmatched: 12. This CDR3 spans 18 amino acids. CDR3 sequence reads: CASSQILVWTGSSYEQYF. CDR3 bases: TGCGCCAGCAGCCAAATTTTGGTTTGGACAGGGAGCTCCTACGAGCAGTACTTC.

J is TRBJ1-3 and V is TRBV6-5, with D unclear. Germline CDR1 reads MNHEY; CDR2 reads SVGAGI. V lost 5 bases to trimming and J lost 9 bases, with 20 bases between them. CDR3 size: 15 residues. CDR3 DNA sequence: TGTGCCAGCAGTCAAACAAGAGGTAGTCGAGGCACCATATATTTT. Translating it yields CASSQTRGSRGTIYF.

The rearrangement uses TRBV7-2 and TRBJ2-3, with TRBD2 matching over 8 bases. V shed 4 bases and J 11 bases; nucleotides not matched to a gene: 14. The CDR3 covers 15 residues. The germline CDR1 and CDR2 sequences are SGHTA and FQGNSA. In DNA, the CDR3 is TGTGCCAGCAGCTCGATAGCGGGATTTTATGTCGGGCAGTATTTT. Encoded protein: CASSSIAGFYVGQYF.